A selection of T cell receptor beta chains follows, all from one sample in a study of CD4 T cells in relation to SARS-CoV-2 and coronaviruses. Some clones are missing from TCRdb's copy, which holds only in-frame ones; the method was immunoSEQ multiplex PCR. The sample yields some 37,000 clones, 75% to 85% seen once. These receptors have no identified antigens. The sequenced sample consisted of memory CD4+ T cells from PBMCs, cultured in vitro. All receptors derive from an adult with COVID-19. The CDR3 runs from the conserved cysteine through the conserved F or W. The order of the fields is V gene, D gene, clone size, J gene, CDR3 protein, CDR3 DNA. The D gene is left open where the match is weak. Size values are once, few and many counts, or a class for expanded clones, and some rows have none.

v_gene: TRBV7-9; d_gene: -; abundance: -; j_gene: TRBJ2-7; CDR3aa: CASSLLSSSYEQYF; CDR3nt: TGTGCCAGCAGCCTTCTATCAAGTTCCTACGAGCAGTACTTC
v_gene: TRBV5-6; d_gene: TRBD1; abundance: -; j_gene: TRBJ2-1; CDR3aa: CASSSLVGTGLGNEQFF; CDR3nt: TGTGCCAGCAGCTCATTGGTAGGGACAGGGTTAGGCAATGAGCAGTTCTTC
v_gene: TRBV5-4; d_gene: -; abundance: few; j_gene: TRBJ1-2; CDR3aa: CASSLARIDYGYTF; CDR3nt: TGTGCCAGCAGCTTGGCTAGGATCGACTATGGCTACACCTTC
v_gene: TRBV3-1/TRBV3-2; d_gene: TRBD1; abundance: -; j_gene: TRBJ2-3; CDR3aa: CASSYGQATDTQYF; CDR3nt: TGTGCCAGCAGCTACGGACAGGCCACAGATACGCAGTATTTT
v_gene: TRBV18; d_gene: TRBD2; abundance: -; j_gene: TRBJ2-1; CDR3aa: CASSPERGGFNEQFF; CDR3nt: TGTGCCAGCTCACCCGAGCGGGGGGGCTTTAATGAGCAGTTCTTC
v_gene: TRBV19; d_gene: -; abundance: -; j_gene: TRBJ1-4; CDR3aa: CASSIVGGRAEKLFF; CDR3nt: TGTGCCAGTAGTATAGTCGGGGGGCGCGCTGAAAAACTGTTTTTT
v_gene: TRBV24-1; d_gene: -; abundance: -; j_gene: TRBJ2-1; CDR3aa: CATSDFELASDEQFF; CDR3nt: TGTGCCACCAGTGATTTCGAACTAGCATCCGATGAGCAGTTCTTC
v_gene: TRBV19; d_gene: TRBD2; abundance: few; j_gene: TRBJ2-7; CDR3aa: CASSMVRGSSYEQYF; CDR3nt: TGTGCCAGTAGTATGGTCCGCGGGAGCTCCTACGAGCAGTACTTC
v_gene: TRBV28; d_gene: -; abundance: -; j_gene: TRBJ2-7; CDR3aa: CASSSAGRLEQYF; CDR3nt: TGTGCCAGCAGTTCCGCCGGCCGCCTCGAGCAGTACTTC
v_gene: TRBV11-2; d_gene: -; abundance: -; j_gene: TRBJ2-7; CDR3aa: CASRSQGPEQYF; CDR3nt: TGTGCCAGCAGGTCACAGGGCCCCGAGCAGTACTTC
v_gene: TRBV7-8; d_gene: -; abundance: -; j_gene: TRBJ1-1; CDR3aa: CASSLVGGNTEAFF; CDR3nt: TGTGCCAGCAGCTTAGTGGGGGGGAACACTGAAGCTTTCTTT